This TCR beta chain was sequenced during a study of regulatory T cells in long-lasting Graves disease. Study-level points and caveats: Persistent Graves' patients had lower TCR diversity than newly diagnosed ones. Public clonotype sharing was higher in persistent than newly diagnosed patients. It was in persistent disease that TRBV28, TRBJ1-2 and TRBJ2-5 were favored. Blood alone, not thyroid tissue, was studied.

Time point noted: newly diagnosed GD, antithyroid drugs for less than 3 months. Making the TCR library involved RNA that had been extracted from PBMCs. Construction of TCR beta libraries relied on iRepertoire HTBI primers and on Arm-PCR targeting CDR3 regions. TCRdb re-derived calls from the multiplex PCR reads in MiXCR, one entry per CDR3 protein. The table has approximately 230,000 distinct CDR3 sequences, 18% seen once; the top ten hold around 20%. The CDR3 is 15 amino acids. Per the germline V gene, CDR1 is MNHEY and CDR2 is SMNVEV (reference sequence). Trimming took off 2 bases at V and 2 bases at J, with 11 bases between the two ends. This clonotype was detected ten times or more. The antigen remains unidentified.

The rearrangement joins TRBV27 to TRBJ2-3, with a tentative D call TRBD1 (6 bases). The receptor was isolated from a female donor with Graves disease. The material was peripheral blood mononuclear cells (PBMCs), obtained at new diagnosis, from a patient treated with antithyroid drugs. The CDR3 here is CASSLEGHNTDTQYF. In DNA form, the CDR3 reads TGTGCCAGCAGTTTAGAGGGACACAACACAGATACGCAGTATTTT.